This T cell receptor (beta chain) derives from a study of monozygotic twins with inflammatory bowel disease. The template-switching step introduced UMIs that carried a 6-nucleotide sample barcode. TCRdb reprocessed the 5' RACE reads and reports one entry per CDR3 protein, with no DNA. The sample includes about 420,000 distinct CDR3 sequences. The CDR3 loop spans 15 amino acids. The germline V gene encodes CDR1 LNHNV and CDR2 YYDKDF (reference sequence). The chain has TRBV15 and TRBJ1-6; no DNA is available, so the TRBD1 call from TCRdb remains unchecked. The sequence was obtained from a human donor with ulcerative colitis or Crohn's disease, or a healthy co-twin of an affected twin (not recorded which). Input material: blood. CDR3: CATSSRGANNSPLHF.